This T cell receptor (beta chain) was documented in a study of Ad26.COV2.S vaccination and SARS-CoV-2 variants. About the study: Donor had been placed in the Ad26.COV2.S arm of the COV1001 trial. Doses of Ad26.COV2.S were injected into muscle once or twice, 56 days apart.

Treatment defined: 19 received Ad26.COV2.S at low or high dose, single or two shots; 5 received placebo; per-sample allocation not given. Sampling happened 63 days after the first vaccine or placebo injection. This clone was seen just once. Its specificity is unknown. Only in-frame clones appear in the TCRdb table, and some are missing; sequencing was by immunoSEQ multiplex PCR. Of some 390,000 clones in the sample, 75% to 90% are singletons; the top ten hold 3% to 3.5%. V lost 3 bases, J lost 9 bases, and 9 bases lay in between. This CDR3 contains 11 residues. The germline V gene has CDR1 SGHNT and CDR2 YYREEE (reference sequence). The study, taken as a whole, reports: It was found that vaccine and placebo recipients had similar non-spike TCR breadth. Responses of spike-specific T cells (both CD8+ and CD4+) reportedly showed substantial breadth after vaccination.

Specimen: peripheral blood, collected in a trial of Ad26.COV2.S vaccine versus placebo. The chain has TRBV5-4 and TRBJ1-1; the D gene is possibly TRBD1 (5 bases). The receptor's source is a person aged 18-65 years who received the Ad26.COV2.S COVID-19 vaccine or a placebo. CDR3: CASSYSGQAFF. The CDR3 DNA is TGTGCCAGCAGCTACTCAGGGCAAGCTTTCTTT.